A selection of T cell receptor beta chains follows, all from one sample in a study of blood T cells in healthy people across ages. TCRdb ran MiXCR on the 5' RACE reads and lists one entry per CDR3 protein. The sample carries around 1.5 million distinct CDR3 sequences, approximately 32% recorded once. The sample consisted of blood. The receptors derive from a woman between 25 and 40 years old in good health. Each CDR3 is given without its conserved first and last residue.

J	V	CDR3
TRBJ2-3	TRBV7-9	ASTGGGEFTDTQY
TRBJ2-7	TRBV5-6	ASSFGEALRFYEQY
TRBJ2-5	TRBV5-1	ASSTTMGSGETQY
TRBJ2-1	TRBV7-9	ASSLGSGAGNEQF
TRBJ2-1	TRBV2	ASSDGTSSYNGQF
TRBJ2-1	TRBV28	ASSLDELAADYNEQF
TRBJ2-3	TRBV7-2	ASSLASLPYSTDTQY
TRBJ2-7	TRBV5-8	ASQTGGSSYEQY
.	TRBV3-1	ASSHLAGVVGETQY
TRBJ2-5	TRBV5-1	ASGPAQREETQY
TRBJ1-2	TRBV28	ATGERAFNYGYT
TRBJ1-6	TRBV9	ASSQAPGTSNSPLH
TRBJ1-1	TRBV6-2/TRBV6-3	ASSWNRGRWVNTEAF
TRBJ1-1	TRBV12-3/TRBV12-4	ASRDRGSSTEAF
TRBJ1-3	TRBV5-1	ASSLDNRNTIY
TRBJ2-1	TRBV29-1	SVEDRSESSYNEQF
TRBJ2-3	TRBV5-1	ASSTPSGSTDTQY
TRBJ2-7	TRBV6-1	ASDRIPISYEQY
TRBJ2-7	TRBV27	ASKKDLNRGHEQY
TRBJ2-5	TRBV10-3	AISEERTMYQETQY
TRBJ2-1	TRBV15	ATSREGRGGYNEQF
TRBJ2-3	TRBV9	ASSPQAGAPTDTQY
TRBJ1-5	TRBV10-3	AISELGSGQPQH
TRBJ2-1	TRBV2	ASRETIAFYNEQF
TRBJ2-5	TRBV11-2	ASSPAVLAGQETQY
TRBJ2-3	TRBV5-1	ASSPRTPTTDAQY
TRBJ2-1	TRBV3-1	ASSQEFTSGKGEQF
TRBJ2-5	TRBV7-9	ASTSAAGRETQY